A single sample gave rise to the 17 T cell receptor beta chains below, sequenced in a study of blood T cells in healthy people across ages. Then a second PCR, running about 6 to 12 cycles, was carried out with a sample-barcoded 5' primer and a J-beta primer mix. TCRdb reprocessed the 5' RACE reads with MiXCR, giving one entry per CDR3 protein. The top ten hold about 21% of the sample, which has about 970,000 distinct CDR3 sequences, roughly 47% seen once. The sample was blood. These receptors originate from a woman aged 60-70 years in good health.

The chain has TRBV3-1 and TRBJ2-1; D may be TRBD2 (6 bases). Looked up from germline, CDR1 is LGHDT and CDR2 is YNNKEL (reference sequence). There are 19 residues in the CDR3. Trimming shortened V by 0 bases and J by 3 bases, and 21 bases separated the two germline ends. The CDR3 DNA is TGTGCCAGCAGCCAAGAACACCAGGGTAGAGGGAGGCTCTACAATGAGCAGTTCTTC. Translation gives CASSQEHQGRGRLYNEQFF.

The CDR3, as DNA: TGTGCCAGCAGCAACCCCACTAGCTTATACTCCTACGAGCAGTACTTC. Translated, it gives CASSNPTSLYSYEQYF. The chain joins TRBV21-1 to TRBJ2-7; the table names TRBD2, a call not compared with the DNA. TRBV21-1 is a pseudogene locus. The CDR3 has 16 amino acids.

The gene calls are TRBV3-1 and TRBJ1-1, with unresolved D. Germline lookup yields CDR1 LGHDT and CDR2 YNNKEL (reference sequence). There are 16 residues in the CDR3. V was cut by 0 bases and J by 3 bases, with 14 bases left in between. The DNA of the CDR3 is TGTGCCAGCAGCCAAGATGCGTCTAGAAGGGACACTGAAGCTTTCTTT. Its protein is CASSQDASRRDTEAFF.

The chain has TRBV7-2 and TRBJ1-6; 7 bases are a match to TRBD1. In germline, CDR1 is SGHTA, CDR2 FQGNSA. The CDR3 totals 15 residues. J lost 10 bases, V lost 7 bases, and 13 bases had no gene match. In DNA, the CDR3 is TGTGCCAGCACCCGAGGGGGCCGGGTGGGATCACCCCTCCACTTT. Its protein is CASTRGGRVGSPLHF. The entire variable domain, with the rest obtained from reference TRBV7-2 and TRBJ1-6, is as follows: GAGVSQSPSNKVTEKGKDVELRCDPISGHTALYWYRQSLGQGLEFLIYFQGNSAPDKSGLPSDRFSAERTGGSVSTLTIQRTQQEDSAVYLCASTRGGRVGSPLHFGNGTRLTVT.

The chain joins TRBV10-3 to TRBJ2-4, with 7 bases aligning to TRBD1. The trim removed 2 bases at V and 0 bases at J, leaving 4 bases unmatched. The CDR3 has 16 residues. The germline CDR1 and CDR2 sequences are ENHRY and SYGVKD. Written as DNA, the CDR3 is TGTGCCATCAGTGAGGACAGGGAGAGAGCCAAAAACATTCAGTACTTC. It specifies CAISEDRERAKNIQYF.

CDR3 amino acids: CASKEREIVADTQYF. The CDR3 coding sequence is TGTGCCAGCAAGGAGCGGGAGATTGTGGCAGATACGCAGTATTTT. The genes are TRBV28 and TRBJ2-3, with 8 bases that match TRBD2. Unmatched junction bases numbered 10, after V lost 7 bases and J lost 4 bases. This CDR3 region has 15 residues. From germline, CDR1 is MDHEN and CDR2 SYDVKM.

The chain uses TRBV5-1 and TRBJ2-1; D gene uncertain. Germline V lookup: CDR1 SGHRS, CDR2 YFSETQ. V was pared by 10 bases and J by 1 base, with 15 bases between. The CDR3 covers 14 residues. The CDR3 spells CAFSRARSYNEQFF. The CDR3 nucleotides are TGCGCCTTCTCCCGGGCCAGGTCCTACAATGAGCAGTTCTTC.

A few counts support this clonotype. The chain uses TRBV18 and TRBJ2-7; the D is unclear. CDR1 and CDR2 (germline): KGHSH, LQKENI. The CDR3 is 14 amino acids. V dropped 4 bases and J dropped 1 base, with 11 bases sitting between them. CDR3 nucleotide sequence: TGTGCCAGCTCACGTACAGCTTTTTCCTACGAGCAGTACTTC. Protein: CASSRTAFSYEQYF.

This chain uses TRBV5-5 with TRBJ2-5; D gene unclear. CDR3 length: 13 amino acids. V was clipped by 4 bases and J by 1 base, with 8 bases between them. Germline V gives CDR1 SGHKS, CDR2 YYEKEE (reference sequence). The CDR3 protein is CASSPDAQETQYF. The CDR3 nucleotides are TGTGCCAGCAGCCCGGACGCCCAAGAGACCCAGTACTTC.

The genes are TRBV12-3 or TRBV12-4 and TRBJ1-2; D is unresolved. Trimming left V 5 bases short and J 8 bases short, with 12 bases between. The CDR3 is made up of 12 amino acids. This CDR3 reads CASSRVDRGYTF. The DNA for the CDR3 is TGTGCCAGCAGTAGGGTAGATCGAGGCTACACCTTC.

The gene calls are TRBV7-2 and TRBJ2-4, with D possibly being TRBD1 or TRBD2 (5 bases each). This CDR3 comprises 17 residues. Trimming stripped 2 bases from V and 0 bases from J, with 14 bases between. Germline V gives CDR1 SGHTA, CDR2 FQGNSA. CDR3 protein: CASSLNPGPVAKNIQYF. In DNA, the CDR3 is TGTGCCAGCAGCTTAAACCCGGGGCCGGTAGCCAAAAACATTCAGTACTTC.

In this sample, this clonotype turned up once. The chain recombines TRBV7-2 with TRBJ2-3; D assignment may be TRBD1 or TRBD2 (5 bases each). Germline-derived CDR1 and CDR2 are SGHTA and FQGNSA. This CDR3 is built from 16 residues. Trimming took off 2 bases at V and 7 bases at J, with 19 bases between the two ends. The CDR3 nucleotides read TGTGCCAGCAGCTTATTGGGACCGACAAAGGAAAATACGCAGTATTTT. As protein: CASSLLGPTKENTQYF.

This clonotype was seen more than once but under ten times. The chain has TRBV5-6 and TRBJ1-2, with 9 bases identical to TRBD1. The ends lost 1 base at V and 8 bases at J; junction bases unmatched: 6. Germline loops: CDR1 SGHDT, CDR2 YYEEEE. The CDR3 spans 14 residues. The CDR3 is CASSLWGQGLGYTF. CDR3 coding DNA: TGTGCCAGCAGCTTGTGGGGACAGGGATTAGGCTACACCTTC.

As regards this clonotype: One end of the junction does not line up with germline, which may come from a read error. The V gene is TRBV6-6, the J gene TRBJ2-1; 8 nucleotides match TRBD2. Germline CDR1 reads MNHNY; CDR2 reads SVGAGI (reference sequence). The CDR3 loop spans 15 amino acids. The CDR3 is CASRSGTRYYSEQFF. CDR3 in DNA: TGTGCCAGCAGATCCGGGACTAGATATTACAGTGAGCAGTTCTTC.

The chain joins TRBV6-6 to TRBJ2-7; weak D call: TRBD2 (5 bases). Between the trimmed V and J ends, which lost 5 bases and 2 bases, there was a span of 16 bases. The CDR3 runs 15 residues. CDR1 and CDR2 from the germline V gene are MNHNY and SVGAGI (reference sequence). The CDR3 region is CASSRLSDSPYEQYF. The CDR3 region has the DNA TGTGCCAGCAGTCGCCTCTCGGACTCCCCCTACGAGCAGTACTTC.

The rearrangement joins TRBV28 to TRBJ2-3, with 7 nucleotides matching TRBD2. The CDR3 totals 15 residues. The trim removed 10 bases at V and 5 bases at J, leaving 15 bases unmatched. CDR1 MDHEN and CDR2 SYDVKM come from the germline V gene. This chain's CDR3 is CATGRLGGRGDTQYF. The CDR3 region has the DNA TGTGCCACCGGCCGGTTGGGAGGGAGGGGAGATACGCAGTATTTT. Variable domain in full (rest from reference TRBV28 and TRBJ2-3): DVKVTQSSRYLVKRTGEKVFLECVQDMDHENMFWYRQDPGLGLRLIYFSYDVKMKEKGDIPEGYSVSREKKERFSLILESASTNQTSMYLCATGRLGGRGDTQYFGPGTRLTVL.

The DNA for the CDR3 is TGTGCCAGCAGGACATCAGGGGGCGGAAAACTGTTTTTT. The encoded protein is CASRTSGGGKLFF. The chain is built from TRBV5-6 and TRBJ1-4, with 8 bases that match TRBD1. Germline assignment: CDR1 SGHDT and CDR2 YYEEEE. The CDR3 runs to 13 residues. Trimming cost V 5 bases and J 10 bases; bases outside gene matches: 7.